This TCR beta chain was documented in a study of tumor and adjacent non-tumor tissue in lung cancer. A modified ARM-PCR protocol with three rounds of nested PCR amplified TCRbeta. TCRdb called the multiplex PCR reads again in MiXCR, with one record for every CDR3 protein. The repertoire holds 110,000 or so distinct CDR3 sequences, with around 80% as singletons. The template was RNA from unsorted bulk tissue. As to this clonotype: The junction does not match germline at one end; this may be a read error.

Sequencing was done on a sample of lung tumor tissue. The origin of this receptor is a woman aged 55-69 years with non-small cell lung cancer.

The CDR3 reads CASKPTGPTDMQYF. CDR3 DNA sequence: TGTGCCAGCAAGCCGACAGGTCCTACAGATATGCAGTATTTT. This rearrangement joins TRBV6-2 or TRBV6-3 to TRBJ2-3; the D gene is possibly TRBD1 (6 bases). The germline V gene has CDR1 MNHEY and CDR2 SVGEGT. The CDR3 spans 14 residues.